These 17 T cell receptor beta chains originate from one sample sequenced in a study of T cells in Graves' hyperthyroidism and ophthalmopathy. Template material for amplifying TCR beta CDR3 regions consisted of RNA transcripts. The primer set for the first-round RT-PCR of the TCR CDR3 was HTBI. One entry per CDR3 protein results from TCRdb running MiXCR on the multiplex PCR reads. The table includes under 400,000 distinct CDR3 sequences, roughly 18% detected once. Sequenced: blood. All receptors come from a woman between 50 and 59 years old with Graves' hyperthyroidism.

This clonotype was counted only a few times. The chain joins TRBV11-2 to TRBJ2-7; 10 nucleotides align to TRBD2. V lost 5 bases to trimming and J lost 2 bases; unmatched junction nucleotides: 6. From germline, CDR1 is SGHAT and CDR2 FQNNGV. The CDR3 covers 15 residues. The CDR3 sequence is CASSPGGLAPYEQYF. The DNA for the CDR3 is TGTGCCAGCAGCCCCGGGGGACTAGCGCCCTACGAGCAGTACTTC. Variable domain in full (rest from reference TRBV11-2 and TRBJ2-7): EAGVAQSPRYKIIEKRQSVAFWCNPISGHATLYWYQQILGQGPKLLIQFQNNGVVDDSQLPKDRFSAERLKGVDSTLKIQPAKLEDSAVYLCASSPGGLAPYEQYFGPGTRLTVT.

Points on this clonotype: With a much larger clone just one base away, this may be a read error. The chain has TRBV5-1 and TRBJ1-1; perhaps TRBD1 as D (5 bases). Trimming removed 1 base at V and 1 base at J, with 8 bases between. The CDR3 is made up of 14 amino acids. The germline V gene has CDR1 SGHRS and CDR2 YFSETQ. The CDR3 bases are TGCGCCAGCAGCTTGAACAGGACGAACACTGAAGCTTTCTTT. Encoded protein: CASSLNRTNTEAFF.

This clonotype was seen at least ten times. The chain employs TRBV5-1 and TRBJ2-7; D may correspond to TRBD1 or TRBD2 (5 bases each). CDR3 size: 14 residues. V was shortened by 0 bases and J by 6 bases, with 13 bases between the two germline ends. Germline V CDR1 and CDR2: SGHRS, YFSETQ. In nucleotides, the CDR3 is TGCGCCAGCAGCTTGGTCAGGGATCGGGGCGAGCAGTACTTC. Translation: CASSLVRDRGEQYF. Filled out from reference TRBV5-1 and TRBJ2-7, the complete variable domain reads KAGVTQTPRYLIKTRGQQVTLSCSPISGHRSVSWYQQTPGQGLQFLFEYFSETQRNKGNFPGRFSGRQFSNSRSEMNVSTLELGDSALYLCASSLVRDRGEQYFGPGTRLTVT.

V and J are TRBV5-1 and TRBJ1-4; unclear D gene. CDR1 is SGHRS, CDR2 YFSETQ, per germline. This CDR3 contains 14 residues. V was cut by 4 bases and J by 0 bases, with 7 bases left in between. The DNA of the CDR3 is TGCGCCAGCAGCGAACAGTCAACTAATGAAAAACTGTTTTTT. This encodes CASSEQSTNEKLFF.

The chain couples TRBV5-6 to TRBJ1-1, with D possibly TRBD1 on 6 matching bases. Germline V gives CDR1 SGHDT, CDR2 YYEEEE. Trimming took 1 base from V and 1 from J, leaving 14 bases between them. The CDR3 contains 16 residues. The CDR3 DNA sequence: TGTGCCAGCAGCTTGTACGGGGGCCAGGGGAACACTGAAGCTTTCTTT. As protein: CASSLYGGQGNTEAFF.

This clonotype has just a few counts. A much larger clone sits a single nucleotide away, making a read error possible. V gene TRBV5-1 combines with J gene TRBJ1-1; no clear D. CDR3 length equals 14 residues. Germline assignment: CDR1 SGHRS and CDR2 YFSETQ. V lost 1 base and J lost 3, with 10 bases in between. The CDR3 sequence is CASSLTSTDTEAFF. CDR3 bases: TGCGCCAGCAGCTTGACCAGTACTGACACTGAAGCTTTCTTT.

This clonotype was observed a few times. This chain connects TRBV5-1 to TRBJ2-5; perhaps TRBD1 as D (6 bases). The germline CDR1 and CDR2 sequences are SGHRS and YFSETQ. The CDR3 spans 15 residues. The V and J ends lost 1 base and 0 bases respectively, with 10 bases between them. CDR3 in amino acids: CASSLTGQNQETQYF. For the CDR3, the DNA is TGCGCCAGCAGCTTGACAGGACAGAACCAAGAGACCCAGTACTTC.

This clonotype was observed a few times. The genes are TRBV20-1 and TRBJ2-1, with 10 bases lining up with TRBD2. With V trimmed by 2 bases and J by 6 bases, 19 bases remained unmatched. The CDR3 is 19 residues long. Germline CDR1 DFQATT, CDR2 SNEGSKA (reference sequence). The CDR3 is CSARSIFASGRKAVNEQFF. The CDR3 DNA reads TGCAGTGCTAGATCAATTTTCGCTAGCGGGAGAAAAGCGGTCAATGAGCAGTTCTTC.

This clonotype was counted many times. The chain is built from TRBV10-3 and TRBJ2-3, with D hard to call. The germline V gene encodes CDR1 ENHRY and CDR2 SYGVKD. V was pared by 3 bases and J by 0 bases, with 16 bases between. CDR3 size: 17 residues. The CDR3 loop reads CAISDPTFDASTDTQYF. In DNA, the CDR3 is TGTGCCATCAGTGACCCGACTTTCGACGCTAGCACAGATACGCAGTATTTT.

In its sample, this clonotype was seen many times. The V gene is TRBV2, the J gene TRBJ1-5; 7 nucleotides line up with TRBD1. The CDR3 has 13 amino acids. The V gene end was trimmed by 7 bases and the J gene end by 2 bases; junction bases not matched to a gene: 2. CDR1 is SNHLY and CDR2 is FYNNEI in the germline V gene. CDR3 region: CASNDRGNQPQHF. The CDR3 bases are TGTGCCAGCAACGACAGGGGCAATCAGCCCCAGCATTTT. Using reference TRBV2 and TRBJ1-5 for the parts outside the CDR3, the full variable domain is EPEVTQTPSHQVTQMGQEVILRCVPISNHLYFYWYRQILGQKVEFLVSFYNNEISEKSEIFDDQFSVERPDGSNFTLKIRSTKLEDSAMYFCASNDRGNQPQHFGDGTRLSIL.

This clonotype came up a few times. The rearrangement links TRBV3-1 to TRBJ1-6, with D hard to call. V was shortened by 5 bases and J by 10 bases, with 18 bases between the two germline ends. Germline CDR1 LGHDT, CDR2 YNNKEL (reference sequence). The length of the CDR3 is 15 residues. The CDR3 coding sequence is TGTGCCAGCAGCACTCGCGGGGATGCGTACTCACCCCTCCACTTT. Protein sequence: CASSTRGDAYSPLHF.

Ten or more counts support this clonotype. The V call is TRBV28, the J call TRBJ1-4; TRBD1 is a possible D gene (5 bases). The CDR3 extends over 15 amino acids. V was pared by 4 bases and J by 3 bases, with 12 bases between. The germline CDR1 and CDR2 sequences are MDHEN and SYDVKM. The CDR3 nucleotides are TGTGCCAGCAGTTCCGGAGGGGAGGCTAATGAAAAACTGTTTTTT. Translating it yields CASSSGGEANEKLFF.

The sample holds a few counts of this clonotype. This chain uses TRBV19 with TRBJ2-7; TRBD1 matches 8 bases. The J segment lost 6 bases and the V segment lost 5 bases, leaving 6 bases of the junction unmatched. Germline assignment: CDR1 LNHDA and CDR2 SQIVND (reference sequence). This CDR3 region has 13 residues. The CDR3 loop reads CASSSTGDGEQYV. In DNA, the CDR3 is TGTGCCAGTAGTTCGACAGGGGATGGCGAGCAGTACGTC.

The J gene is TRBJ2-5, the V gene TRBV7-8; D is ambiguous. The length of the CDR3 is 11 residues. Trimming took off 1 base at V and 9 bases at J, with 6 bases between the two ends. Germline V gives CDR1 SGHVS, CDR2 FQNEAQ. The CDR3 DNA reads TGTGCCAGCAGCTTAGAGAAGGCCCAGTACTTC. It encodes CASSLEKAQYF. Full variable domain (rest looked up from reference TRBV7-8 and TRBJ2-5): GAGVSQSPRYKVAKRGQDVALRCDPISGHVSLFWYQQALGQGPEFLTYFQNEAQLDKSGLPSDRFFAERPEGSVSTLKIQRTQQEDSAVYLCASSLEKAQYFGPGTRLLVL.

This clonotype occurred many times. The chain recombines TRBV20-1 with TRBJ2-3; 16 nucleotides line up with TRBD2. CDR1 is DFQATT and CDR2 is SNEGSKA in the germline V gene (reference sequence). The CDR3 totals 19 residues. V shed 6 bases and J 2 bases; nucleotides not matched to a gene: 14. The CDR3 here is CSASGTSGRAIAFTDTQYF. CDR3 DNA sequence: TGCAGTGCCTCCGGGACTAGCGGGAGGGCCATTGCGTTCACAGATACGCAGTATTTT.

The chain uses TRBV5-1 and TRBJ2-2; D may be TRBD2 (5 bases). Trimming left V 0 bases short and J 0 bases short, with 15 bases between. From germline, CDR1 is SGHRS and CDR2 YFSETQ. CDR3 length: 18 amino acids. CDR3 residues: CASSLGSGGAANTGELFF. In DNA form, the CDR3 reads TGCGCCAGCAGCTTGGGCAGTGGAGGCGCGGCGAACACCGGGGAGCTGTTTTTT.

This clonotype was detected only a few times. The genes are TRBV4-1 and TRBJ2-5; weak D call: TRBD2 (5 bases). The CDR3 covers 13 residues. The germline V gene has CDR1 MGHRA and CDR2 YSYEKL. Trimming left V 1 base short and J 5 bases short, with 8 bases between. The CDR3 DNA sequence: TGCGCCAGCAGCCAAGGGGAGTGGGAGACCCAGTACTTC. It codes for CASSQGEWETQYF.